This TCR beta chain was profiled in a study of early T cells in non-severe SARS-CoV-2 infection. Whole-study context: The chains were unpaired, and the sequenced material was bulk RNA from unsorted whole blood.

Researchers attached unique molecular identifiers to individual cDNA molecules. TCRdb called the 5' RACE reads again in MiXCR, with one record for every CDR3 protein. The sample records fewer than 50,000 distinct CDR3 sequences, roughly 4% being singletons. This clonotype was seen ten or more times. Germline lookup yields CDR1 SGHKS and CDR2 YYEKEE (reference sequence). This CDR3 region has 14 residues. After removal of 7 bases from V and 0 bases from J, the junction contained 5 bases not matched to a gene. Sequencing was done on a sample of whole blood. This TCR was sampled from an adult who was a healthcare worker with PCR-confirmed SARS-CoV-2 infection or an uninfected control (not recorded which). The gene calls are TRBV5-5 and TRBJ1-1; 8 nucleotides align to TRBD1. CDR3 sequence (DNA): TGTGCCAGCGGGACAGGCCTAATGAACACTGAAGCTTTCTTT. Encoded protein: CASGTGLMNTEAFF.